This TCR beta chain was captured by sequencing in a study of cytomegalovirus exposure and HLA in healthy donors. Study-wide findings and caveats: There were 150 to 200 TCR beta chains listed as cytomegalovirus-associated.

The CDR3 length is 15 residues. CDR1 and CDR2 from the germline V gene are SGHVS and FNYEAQ. V lost 5 bases, J lost 5 bases, and 18 bases lay in between. Amplification used 60 Vbeta primers and 13 Jbeta primers. Libraries were prepared by immunoSEQ multiplex PCR; TCRdb keeps only in-frame clonotypes and omits some of them. The sample has almost 200,000 clones; about 76% are singletons. Concerning this clone itself: Antigen unknown.

The clonotype comes from a male donor in good health and CMV-seropositive. Sequenced: PBMCs. V usage is TRBV7-6 and J usage is TRBJ2-5; possible D gene TRBD1, 5 bases. The CDR3 sequence: CASSARTPPGETQYF. CDR3 DNA sequence: TGTGCCAGCAGCGCTCGGACACCACCCGGGGAGACCCAGTACTTC. The full variable domain, rest sourced from reference TRBV7-6 and TRBJ2-5, is GAGVSQSPRYKVTKRGQDVALRCDPISGHVSLYWYRQALGQGPEFLTYFNYEAQQDKSGLPNDRFSAERPEGSISTLTIQRTEQRDSAMYRCASSARTPPGETQYFGPGTRLLVL.